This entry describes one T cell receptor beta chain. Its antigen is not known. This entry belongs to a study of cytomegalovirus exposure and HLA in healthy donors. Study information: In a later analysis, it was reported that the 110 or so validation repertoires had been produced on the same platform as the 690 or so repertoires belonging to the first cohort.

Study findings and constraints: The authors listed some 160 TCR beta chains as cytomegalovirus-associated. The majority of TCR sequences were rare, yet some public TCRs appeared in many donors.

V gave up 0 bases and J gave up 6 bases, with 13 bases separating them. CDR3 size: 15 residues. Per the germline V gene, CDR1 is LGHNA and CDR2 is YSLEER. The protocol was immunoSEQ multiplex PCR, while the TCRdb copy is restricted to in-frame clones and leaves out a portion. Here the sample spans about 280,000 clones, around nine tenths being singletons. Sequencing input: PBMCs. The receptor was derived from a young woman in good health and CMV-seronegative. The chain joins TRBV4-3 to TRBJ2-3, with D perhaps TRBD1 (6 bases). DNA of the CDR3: TGCGCCAGCAGCCAAGAACTTTCAGGGGCCGATACGCAGTATTTT. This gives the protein CASSQELSGADTQYF.